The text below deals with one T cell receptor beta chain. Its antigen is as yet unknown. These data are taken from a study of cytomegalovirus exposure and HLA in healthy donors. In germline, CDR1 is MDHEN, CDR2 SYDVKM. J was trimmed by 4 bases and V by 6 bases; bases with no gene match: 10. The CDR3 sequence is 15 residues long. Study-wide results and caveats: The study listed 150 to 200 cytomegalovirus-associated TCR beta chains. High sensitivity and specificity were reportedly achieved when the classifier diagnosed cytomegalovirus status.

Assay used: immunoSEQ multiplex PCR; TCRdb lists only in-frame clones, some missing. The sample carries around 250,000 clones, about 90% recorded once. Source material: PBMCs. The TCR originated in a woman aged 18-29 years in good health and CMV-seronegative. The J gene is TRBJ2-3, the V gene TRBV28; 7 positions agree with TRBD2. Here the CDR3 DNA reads TGTGCCAGCAGCCCCCTGCGGGGGTCGGCAGATACGCAGTATTTT. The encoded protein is CASSPLRGSADTQYF.